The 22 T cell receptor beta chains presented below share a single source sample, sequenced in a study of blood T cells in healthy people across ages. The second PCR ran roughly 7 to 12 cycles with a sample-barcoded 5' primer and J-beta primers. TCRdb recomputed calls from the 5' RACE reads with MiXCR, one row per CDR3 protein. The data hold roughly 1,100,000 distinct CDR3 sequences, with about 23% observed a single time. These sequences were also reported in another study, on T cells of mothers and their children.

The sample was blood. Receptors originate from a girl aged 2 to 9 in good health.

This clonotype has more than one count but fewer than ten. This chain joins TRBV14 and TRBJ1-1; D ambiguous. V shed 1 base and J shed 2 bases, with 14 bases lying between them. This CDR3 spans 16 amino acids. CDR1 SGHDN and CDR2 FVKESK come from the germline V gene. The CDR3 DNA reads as TGTGCCAGCAGCCAAGTTTACCCCAGGAGAAACACTGAAGCTTTCTTT. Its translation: CASSQVYPRRNTEAFF.

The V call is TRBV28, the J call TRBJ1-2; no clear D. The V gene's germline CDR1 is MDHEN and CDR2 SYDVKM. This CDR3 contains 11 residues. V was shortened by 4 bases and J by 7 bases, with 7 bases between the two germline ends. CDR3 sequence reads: CASSWTAGYTF. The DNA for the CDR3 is TGTGCCAGCAGTTGGACGGCTGGCTACACCTTC.

CDR3 amino acids: CASGGSGSSYEQYF. The CDR3 coding sequence is TGTGCCAGCGGAGGGAGCGGGAGTTCTTACGAGCAGTACTTC. V and J are TRBV27 and TRBJ2-7, with TRBD2 matching 8 bases. The germline V gene encodes CDR1 MNHEY and CDR2 SMNVEV (reference sequence). V lost 8 bases to trimming and J lost 4 bases; unmatched junction nucleotides: 10. The CDR3 consists of 14 residues.

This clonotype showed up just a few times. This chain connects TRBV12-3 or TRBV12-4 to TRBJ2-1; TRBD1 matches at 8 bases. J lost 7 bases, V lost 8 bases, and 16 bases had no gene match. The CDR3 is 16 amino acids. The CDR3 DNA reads TGTGCCAGCTCGAACACCGGGACAGGATCTAGGAATGAGCAGTTCTTC. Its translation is CASSNTGTGSRNEQFF.

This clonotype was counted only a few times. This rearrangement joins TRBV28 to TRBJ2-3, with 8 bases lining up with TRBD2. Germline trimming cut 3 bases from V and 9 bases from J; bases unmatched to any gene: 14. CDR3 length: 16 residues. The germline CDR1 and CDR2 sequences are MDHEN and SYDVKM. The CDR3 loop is CASSFVGAGVLGTQYF. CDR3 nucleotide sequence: TGTGCCAGCAGTTTTGTCGGAGCGGGAGTATTGGGGACGCAGTATTTT.

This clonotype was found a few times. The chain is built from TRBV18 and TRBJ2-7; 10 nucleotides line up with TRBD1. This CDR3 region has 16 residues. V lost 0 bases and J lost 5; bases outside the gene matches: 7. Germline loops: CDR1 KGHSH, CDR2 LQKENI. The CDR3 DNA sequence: TGTGCCAGCTCACCACCGGACAGGGGGGCCCAGCACGAGCAGTACTTC. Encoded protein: CASSPPDRGAQHEQYF. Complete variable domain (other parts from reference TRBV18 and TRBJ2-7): NAGVMQNPRHLVRRRGQEARLRCSPMKGHSHVYWYRQLPEEGLKFMVYLQKENIIDESGMPKERFSAEFPKEGPSILRIQQVVRGDSAAYFCASSPPDRGAQHEQYFGPGTRLTVT.

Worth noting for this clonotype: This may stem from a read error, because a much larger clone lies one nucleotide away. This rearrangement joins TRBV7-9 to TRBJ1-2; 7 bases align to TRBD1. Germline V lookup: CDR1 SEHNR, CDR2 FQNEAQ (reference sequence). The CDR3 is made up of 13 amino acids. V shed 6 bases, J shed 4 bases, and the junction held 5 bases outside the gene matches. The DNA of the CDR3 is TGTGCCAGCAGACAGGGACAGATCTATGGCTACACCTTC. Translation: CASRQGQIYGYTF.

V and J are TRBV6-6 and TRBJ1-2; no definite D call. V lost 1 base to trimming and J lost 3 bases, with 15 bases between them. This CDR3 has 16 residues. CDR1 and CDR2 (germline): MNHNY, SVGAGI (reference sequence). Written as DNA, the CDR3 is TGTGCCAGCAGTTACTTTTCGGGGAGAATTGACTATGGCTACACCTTC. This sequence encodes CASSYFSGRIDYGYTF.

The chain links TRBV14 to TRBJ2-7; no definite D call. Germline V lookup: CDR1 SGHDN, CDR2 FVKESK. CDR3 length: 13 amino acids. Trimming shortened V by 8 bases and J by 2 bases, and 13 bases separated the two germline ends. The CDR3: CASLPGPPYEQYF. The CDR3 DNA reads TGTGCCAGCCTCCCGGGTCCTCCCTACGAGCAGTACTTC.

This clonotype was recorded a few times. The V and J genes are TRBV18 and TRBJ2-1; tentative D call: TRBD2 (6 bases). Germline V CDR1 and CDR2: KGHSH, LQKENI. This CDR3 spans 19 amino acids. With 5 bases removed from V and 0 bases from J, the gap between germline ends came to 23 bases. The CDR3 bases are TGTGCCAGCTCAAGTTTTAGTAGCGGACAATTTAGCTCCTACAATGAGCAGTTCTTC. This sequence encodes CASSSFSSGQFSSYNEQFF.

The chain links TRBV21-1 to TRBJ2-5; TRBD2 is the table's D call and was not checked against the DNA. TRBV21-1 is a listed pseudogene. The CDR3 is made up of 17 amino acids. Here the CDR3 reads CASSTPGLASPKETQYF. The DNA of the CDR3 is TGTGCCAGCAGCACCCCGGGACTTGCTTCGCCGAAAGAGACCCAGTACTTC.

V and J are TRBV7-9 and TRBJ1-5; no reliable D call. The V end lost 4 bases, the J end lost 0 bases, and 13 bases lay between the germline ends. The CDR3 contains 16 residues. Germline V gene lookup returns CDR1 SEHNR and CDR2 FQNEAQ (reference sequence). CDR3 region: CASSSAGVLSNQPQHF. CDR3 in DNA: TGTGCCAGCAGCTCGGCCGGGGTTCTTAGCAATCAGCCCCAGCATTTT.

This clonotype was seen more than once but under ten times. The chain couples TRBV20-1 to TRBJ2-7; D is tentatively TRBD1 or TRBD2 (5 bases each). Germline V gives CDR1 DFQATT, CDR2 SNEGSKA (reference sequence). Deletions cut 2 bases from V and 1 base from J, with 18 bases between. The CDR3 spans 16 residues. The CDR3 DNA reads TGCAGTGCTAGATCTCCGGGACCGACACTTTCCTACGAGCAGTACTTC. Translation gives CSARSPGPTLSYEQYF.

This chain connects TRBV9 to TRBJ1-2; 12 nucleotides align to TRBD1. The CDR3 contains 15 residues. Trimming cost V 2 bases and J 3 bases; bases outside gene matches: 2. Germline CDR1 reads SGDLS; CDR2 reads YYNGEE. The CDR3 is CASSVGTGGYYGYTF. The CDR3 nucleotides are TGTGCCAGCAGCGTGGGGACAGGGGGCTACTATGGCTACACCTTC.

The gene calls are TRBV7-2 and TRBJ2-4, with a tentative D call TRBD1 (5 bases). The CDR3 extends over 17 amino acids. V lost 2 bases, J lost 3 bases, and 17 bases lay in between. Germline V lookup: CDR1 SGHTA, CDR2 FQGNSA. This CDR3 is CASSLWAEAGHKNIQYF. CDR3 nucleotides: TGTGCCAGCAGCTTATGGGCCGAAGCAGGACACAAAAACATTCAGTACTTC.

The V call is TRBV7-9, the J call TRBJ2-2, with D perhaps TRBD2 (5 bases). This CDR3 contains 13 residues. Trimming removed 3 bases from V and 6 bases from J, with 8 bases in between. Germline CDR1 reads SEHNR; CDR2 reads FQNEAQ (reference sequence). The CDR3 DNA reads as TGTGCCAGCAGCTTTGTGGGAGCCGGGGAGCTGTTTTTT. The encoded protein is CASSFVGAGELFF.

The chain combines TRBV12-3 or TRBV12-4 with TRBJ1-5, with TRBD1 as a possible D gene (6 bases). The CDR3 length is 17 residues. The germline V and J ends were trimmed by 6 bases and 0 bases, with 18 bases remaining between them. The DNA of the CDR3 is TGTGCCAGCAGCCAACGTGGGGGCAGCCTTAGCAATCAGCCCCAGCATTTT. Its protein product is CASSQRGGSLSNQPQHF.

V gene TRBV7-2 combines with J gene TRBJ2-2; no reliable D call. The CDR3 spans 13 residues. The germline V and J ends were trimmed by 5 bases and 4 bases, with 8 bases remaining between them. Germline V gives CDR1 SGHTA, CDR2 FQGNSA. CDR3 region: CASSPLSTGELFF. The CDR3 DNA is TGTGCCAGCAGCCCGCTTAGCACCGGGGAGCTGTTTTTT.

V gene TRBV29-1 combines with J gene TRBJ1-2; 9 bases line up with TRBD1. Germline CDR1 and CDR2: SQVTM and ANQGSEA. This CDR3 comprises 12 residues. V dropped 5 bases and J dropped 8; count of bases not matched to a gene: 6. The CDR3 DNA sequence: TGCAGCGTTTTGGACAGGGGATCGGGCTACACCTTC. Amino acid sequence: CSVLDRGSGYTF.

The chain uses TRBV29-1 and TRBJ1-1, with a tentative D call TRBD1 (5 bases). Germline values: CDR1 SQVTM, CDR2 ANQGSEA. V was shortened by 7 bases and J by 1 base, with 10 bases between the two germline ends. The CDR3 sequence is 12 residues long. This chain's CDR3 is CSGRVWNTEAFF. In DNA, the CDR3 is TGCAGCGGCAGGGTCTGGAACACTGAAGCTTTCTTT. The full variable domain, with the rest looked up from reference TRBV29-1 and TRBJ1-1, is SAVISQKPSRDICQRGTSLTIQCQVDSQVTMMFWYRQQPGQSLTLIATANQGSEATYESGFVIDKFPISRPNLTFSTLTVSNMSPEDSSIYLCSGRVWNTEAFFGQGTRLTVV.

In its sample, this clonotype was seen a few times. CDR3 bases: TGTGCCAGCAGTATCCCTACCGGGAATGTCCAAGAGACCCAGTACTTC. Protein product: CASSIPTGNVQETQYF. The chain uses TRBV27 and TRBJ2-5, with D possibly being TRBD2 (5 bases). There are 16 residues in the CDR3. V lost 5 bases and J lost 1, with 17 bases in between. Germline CDR1 and CDR2: MNHEY and SMNVEV (reference sequence).

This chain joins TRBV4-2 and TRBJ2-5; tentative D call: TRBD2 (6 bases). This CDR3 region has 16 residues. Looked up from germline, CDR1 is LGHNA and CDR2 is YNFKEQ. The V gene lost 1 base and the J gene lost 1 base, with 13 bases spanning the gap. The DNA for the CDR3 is TGTGCCAGCAGCCAAGTTGGGGGGACTCTCCAAGAGACCCAGTACTTC. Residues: CASSQVGGTLQETQYF.